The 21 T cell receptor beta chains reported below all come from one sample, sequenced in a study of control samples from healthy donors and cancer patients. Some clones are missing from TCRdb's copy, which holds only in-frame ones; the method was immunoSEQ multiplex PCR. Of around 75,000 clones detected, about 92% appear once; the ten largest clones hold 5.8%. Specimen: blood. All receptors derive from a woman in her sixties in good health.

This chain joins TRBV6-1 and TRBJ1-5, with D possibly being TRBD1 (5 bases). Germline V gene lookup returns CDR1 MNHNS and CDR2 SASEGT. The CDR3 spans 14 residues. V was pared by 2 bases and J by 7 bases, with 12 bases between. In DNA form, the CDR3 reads TGTGCCAGCAGTGAATTGGCGGGGGGGCAGCCCCAGCATTTT. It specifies CASSELAGGQPQHF.

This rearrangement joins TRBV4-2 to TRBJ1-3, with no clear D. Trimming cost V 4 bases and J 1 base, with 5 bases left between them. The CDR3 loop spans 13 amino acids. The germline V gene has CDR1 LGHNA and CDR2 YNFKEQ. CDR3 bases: TGTGCCAGCAGCCCTGAGTCTGGAAACACCATATATTTT. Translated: CASSPESGNTIYF.

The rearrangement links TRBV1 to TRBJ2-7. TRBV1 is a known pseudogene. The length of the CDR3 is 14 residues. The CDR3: CTSSPIRTSYEQYF. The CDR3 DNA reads TGCACCAGCAGCCCTATTAGGACCTCGTACGAGCAGTACTTC.

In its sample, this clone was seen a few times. CDR3 sequence (DNA): TGTGCCTGGAGCCCCAGGGGTGGCAGAGCTTCCGGGGAGCTGTTTTTT. It translates to CAWSPRGGRASGELFF. This chain links TRBV30 with TRBJ2-2, with D possibly matching TRBD1 (6 bases). The V end was cut by 3 bases, the J end by 6 bases, with 20 bases between. The germline CDR1 and CDR2 sequences are GTSNPN and SVGIG (reference sequence). CDR3 length equals 16 residues.

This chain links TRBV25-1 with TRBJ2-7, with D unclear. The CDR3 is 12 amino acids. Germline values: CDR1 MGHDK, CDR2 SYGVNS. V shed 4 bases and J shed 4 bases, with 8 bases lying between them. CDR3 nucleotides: TGTGCCAGCAGTGTGCTCGGATACGAGCAGTACTTC. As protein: CASSVLGYEQYF.

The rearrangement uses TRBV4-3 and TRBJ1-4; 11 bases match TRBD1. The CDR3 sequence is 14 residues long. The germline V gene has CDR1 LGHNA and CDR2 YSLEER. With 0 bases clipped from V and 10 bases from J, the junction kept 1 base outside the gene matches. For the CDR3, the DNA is TGCGCCAGCAGCCAAGATGGGACAGGGGGAAAACTGTTTTTT. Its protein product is CASSQDGTGGKLFF.

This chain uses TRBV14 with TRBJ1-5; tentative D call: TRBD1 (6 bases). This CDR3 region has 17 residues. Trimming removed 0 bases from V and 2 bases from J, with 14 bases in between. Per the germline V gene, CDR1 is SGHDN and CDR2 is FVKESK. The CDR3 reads CASSQDSSTGRNQPQHF. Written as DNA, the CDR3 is TGTGCCAGCAGCCAAGATAGTTCGACAGGACGCAATCAGCCCCAGCATTTT.

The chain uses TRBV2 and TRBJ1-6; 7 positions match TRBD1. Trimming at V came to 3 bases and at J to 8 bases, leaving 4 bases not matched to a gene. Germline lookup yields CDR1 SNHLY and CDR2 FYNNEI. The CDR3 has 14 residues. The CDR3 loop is CASSEQGVDSPLHF. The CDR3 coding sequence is TGTGCCAGCAGTGAGCAGGGGGTAGATTCACCCCTCCACTTT.

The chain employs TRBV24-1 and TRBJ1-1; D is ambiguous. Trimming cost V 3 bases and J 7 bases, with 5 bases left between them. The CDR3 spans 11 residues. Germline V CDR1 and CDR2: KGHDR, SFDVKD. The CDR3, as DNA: TGTGCCACCAGTGATCTATATGAAGCTTTCTTT. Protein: CATSDLYEAFF.

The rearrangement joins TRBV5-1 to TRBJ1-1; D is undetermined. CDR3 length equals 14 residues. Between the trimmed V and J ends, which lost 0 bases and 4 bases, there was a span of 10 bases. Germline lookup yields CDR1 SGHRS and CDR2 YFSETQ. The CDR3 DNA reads TGCGCCAGCAGCTTGGAACCGGGGAGCACTGAAGCTTTCTTT. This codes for CASSLEPGSTEAFF. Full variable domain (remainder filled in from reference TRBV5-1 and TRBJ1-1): KAGVTQTPRYLIKTRGQQVTLSCSPISGHRSVSWYQQTPGQGLQFLFEYFSETQRNKGNFPGRFSGRQFSNSRSEMNVSTLELGDSALYLCASSLEPGSTEAFFGQGTRLTVV.

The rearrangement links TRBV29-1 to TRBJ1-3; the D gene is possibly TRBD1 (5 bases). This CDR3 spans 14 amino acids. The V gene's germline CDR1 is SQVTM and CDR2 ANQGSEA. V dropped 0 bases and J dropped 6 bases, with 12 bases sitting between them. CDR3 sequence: CSVEDQRGTNTIYF. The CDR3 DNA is TGCAGCGTTGAAGATCAGAGGGGAACAAACACCATATATTTT.

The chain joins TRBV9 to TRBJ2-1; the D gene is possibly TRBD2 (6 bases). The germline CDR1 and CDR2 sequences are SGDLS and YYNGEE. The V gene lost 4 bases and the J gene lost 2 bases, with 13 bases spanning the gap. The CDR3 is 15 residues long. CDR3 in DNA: TGTGCCAGCAGCCCACACTGGAGGGCCTACAATGAGCAGTTCTTC. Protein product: CASSPHWRAYNEQFF.

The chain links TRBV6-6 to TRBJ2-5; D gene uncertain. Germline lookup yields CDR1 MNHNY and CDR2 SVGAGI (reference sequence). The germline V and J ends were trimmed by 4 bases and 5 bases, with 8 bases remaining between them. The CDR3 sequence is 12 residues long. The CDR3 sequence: CASSFRDETQYF. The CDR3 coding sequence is TGTGCCAGCAGTTTTAGGGATGAGACCCAGTACTTC.

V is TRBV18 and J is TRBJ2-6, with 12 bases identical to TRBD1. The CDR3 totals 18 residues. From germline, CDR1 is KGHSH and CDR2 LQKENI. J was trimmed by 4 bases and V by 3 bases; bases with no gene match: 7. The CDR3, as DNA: TGTGCCAGCTCACCTGGGGGACAGGGGGCTCCAGGGGCCAACGTCCTGACTTTC. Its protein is CASSPGGQGAPGANVLTF.

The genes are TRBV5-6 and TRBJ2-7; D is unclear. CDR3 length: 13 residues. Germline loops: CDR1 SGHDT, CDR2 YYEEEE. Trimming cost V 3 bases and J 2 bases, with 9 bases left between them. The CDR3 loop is CASSSGFAYEQYF. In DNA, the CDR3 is TGTGCCAGCAGCTCAGGCTTTGCCTACGAGCAGTACTTC. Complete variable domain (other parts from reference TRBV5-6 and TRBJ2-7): DAGVTQSPTHLIKTRGQQVTLRCSPKSGHDTVSWYQQALGQGPQFIFQYYEEEERQRGNFPDRFSGHQFPNYSSELNVNALLLGDSALYLCASSSGFAYEQYFGPGTRLTVT.

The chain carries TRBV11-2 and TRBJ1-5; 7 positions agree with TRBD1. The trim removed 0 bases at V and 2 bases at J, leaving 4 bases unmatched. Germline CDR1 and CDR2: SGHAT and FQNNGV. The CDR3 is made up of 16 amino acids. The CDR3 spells CASSLEAGTGNQPQHF. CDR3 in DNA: TGTGCCAGCAGCTTAGAAGCCGGGACAGGCAATCAGCCCCAGCATTTT.

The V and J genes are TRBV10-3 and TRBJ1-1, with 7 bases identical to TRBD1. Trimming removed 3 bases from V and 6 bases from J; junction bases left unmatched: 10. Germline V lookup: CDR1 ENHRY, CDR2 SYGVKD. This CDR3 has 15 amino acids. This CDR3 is CAISDSYRGVSEAFF. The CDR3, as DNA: TGTGCCATCAGTGATTCTTACAGGGGTGTCTCTGAAGCTTTCTTT.

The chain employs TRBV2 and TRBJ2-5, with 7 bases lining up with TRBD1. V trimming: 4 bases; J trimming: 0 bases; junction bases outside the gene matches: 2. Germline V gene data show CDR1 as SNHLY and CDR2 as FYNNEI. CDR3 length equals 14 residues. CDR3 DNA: TGTGCCAGCAGTGGGGACAGACACCAAGAGACCCAGTACTTC. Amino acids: CASSGDRHQETQYF.

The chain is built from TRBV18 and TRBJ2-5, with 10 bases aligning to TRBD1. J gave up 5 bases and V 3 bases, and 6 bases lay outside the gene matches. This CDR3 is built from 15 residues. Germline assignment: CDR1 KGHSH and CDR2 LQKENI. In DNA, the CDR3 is TGTGCCAGCTCACCTGCGGTGGACAGGGGGGAGACCCAGTACTTC. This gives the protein CASSPAVDRGETQYF. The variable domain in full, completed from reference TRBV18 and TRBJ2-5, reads NAGVMQNPRHLVRRRGQEARLRCSPMKGHSHVYWYRQLPEEGLKFMVYLQKENIIDESGMPKERFSAEFPKEGPSILRIQQVVRGDSAAYFCASSPAVDRGETQYFGPGTRLLVL.

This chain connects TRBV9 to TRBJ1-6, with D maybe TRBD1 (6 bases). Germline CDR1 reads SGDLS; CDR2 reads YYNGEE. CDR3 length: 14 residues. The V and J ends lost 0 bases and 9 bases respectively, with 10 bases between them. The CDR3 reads CASSVEGVLSPLHF. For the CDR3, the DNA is TGTGCCAGCAGCGTAGAGGGGGTGCTTTCACCCCTCCACTTT.

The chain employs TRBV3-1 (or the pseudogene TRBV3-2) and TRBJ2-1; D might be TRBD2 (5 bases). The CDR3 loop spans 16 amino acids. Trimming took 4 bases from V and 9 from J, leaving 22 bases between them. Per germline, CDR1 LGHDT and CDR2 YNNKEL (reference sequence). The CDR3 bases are TGTGCCAGCAGCCGAAAAAGGGTTAGCGACATCGGTGAGCAGTTCTTC. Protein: CASSRKRVSDIGEQFF.